The 3 T cell receptor beta chains in this list originate from one sample, sequenced in a study of shared clonotypes between healthy human individuals. The method was immunoSEQ multiplex PCR; TCRdb's version includes in-frame clones alone and lacks a portion of them. The table has around 2.5 million clones, 80% to 95% seen once; the top ten hold approximately 0.37%. The sequenced sample consisted of naive CD4+ T cells from PBMCs. Subset indicated: CD45RA+ positively selected. These receptors were obtained from a man younger than 35 in good health. Some clones in this sample may be carry-over from other donors' samples.

This sequence joins TRBV5-1 and TRBJ2-1, with D perhaps TRBD1 (6 bases). V gave up 0 bases and J gave up 7 bases, with 20 bases separating them. The CDR3 covers 17 residues. CDR1 and CDR2 (germline): SGHRS, YFSETQ. CDR3 amino acids: CASSLAQGLYSSNEQFF. The CDR3 bases are TGCGCCAGCAGCTTGGCTCAGGGGCTCTACTCAAGTAATGAGCAGTTCTTC. Combining the CDR3 with reference TRBV5-1 and TRBJ2-1 gives the whole variable domain KAGVTQTPRYLIKTRGQQVTLSCSPISGHRSVSWYQQTPGQGLQFLFEYFSETQRNKGNFPGRFSGRQFSNSRSEMNVSTLELGDSALYLCASSLAQGLYSSNEQFFGPGTRLTVL.

The CDR3 sequence is CASSLALEQFF. CDR3 in DNA: TGCGCCAGCAGCTTGGCTCTAGAGCAGTTCTTC. The chain employs TRBV5-1 and TRBJ2-1; D unclear. Germline CDR1 reads SGHRS; CDR2 reads YFSETQ. Trimming left V 0 bases short and J 10 bases short, with 5 bases between. The CDR3 is made up of 11 amino acids.

Only a few counts were recorded for this clone. The J gene is TRBJ1-2, the V gene TRBV28; D possibly corresponds to TRBD1 (5 bases). Trimming pared 5 bases from V and 7 bases from J, leaving 14 bases between. From germline, CDR1 is MDHEN and CDR2 SYDVKM. The CDR3 sequence is 13 residues long. The CDR3 DNA sequence: TGTGCCAGCAGTACAAGGGACCGCTCTGGCTACACCTTC. It is translated as CASSTRDRSGYTF.